These 28 T cell receptor beta chains were all obtained from the same sample, sequenced in a study of blood T cells in healthy people across ages. With a J-beta primer mix and a sample-barcoded 5' primer, a second PCR ran about 6 to 11 cycles. TCRdb redid the calling of the 5' RACE reads with MiXCR, one entry per CDR3 protein. Of about 640,000 distinct CDR3 sequences in the sample, under 65% are singletons; the top ten hold approximately 40%. Sequenced input: blood. The receptors derive from a man in his sixties in good health.

The chain has TRBV4-1 and TRBJ2-1; TRBD2 aligns across 12 bases. This CDR3 spans 15 amino acids. The V and J ends lost 6 bases and 8 bases, in that order; junction bases with no gene match: 8. Per germline, CDR1 MGHRA and CDR2 YSYEKL. The CDR3 DNA reads TGCGCCAGCAGGCTAGCGGGGGGGCCTGAAGATGAGCAGTTCTTC. It specifies CASRLAGGPEDEQFF.

This clonotype has only a few counts. J is TRBJ2-7 and V is TRBV5-1; tentative D call: TRBD1 (7 bases). The CDR3 has 15 residues. The germline V and J ends were trimmed by 2 bases and 0 bases, with 12 bases remaining between them. Germline loops: CDR1 SGHRS, CDR2 YFSETQ. This CDR3 is CASSFAGGGSYEQYF. In nucleotides, the CDR3 is TGCGCCAGCAGCTTCGCAGGGGGAGGCTCCTACGAGCAGTACTTC.

As regards this clonotype: Sequence at one end of the junction differs from germline and may be a read error. The genes are TRBV15 and TRBJ2-7; a weak D match, TRBD2 (5 bases). The CDR3 contains 14 residues. The germline V gene encodes CDR1 LNHNV and CDR2 YYDKDF (reference sequence). CDR3 nucleotide sequence: TGTGTCACCAGCAGAGTGGGGAGTTCCTACGAGCAGTACTTC. Translation gives CVTSRVGSSYEQYF.

This rearrangement joins TRBV20-1 to TRBJ2-3; D gene unclear. Per germline, CDR1 DFQATT and CDR2 SNEGSKA (reference sequence). Trimming removed 0 bases at V and 8 bases at J, with 15 bases between. CDR3 length: 14 amino acids. CDR3 protein: CSAREQRLLGTQYF. Written as DNA, the CDR3 is TGCAGTGCTAGAGAACAGAGACTCCTTGGTACGCAGTATTTT.

This clonotype has just a few counts. V and J are TRBV18 and TRBJ2-4; either TRBD1 or TRBD2 may fit D (5 bases each). The J call could be wrong; TRBJ2-7 is a better fit for the DNA end. The CDR3 loop spans 11 amino acids. Germline CDR1 reads KGHSH; CDR2 reads LQKENI. CDR3 nucleotide sequence: TGTGCCAGCTCACCAGGGACCGAGCAGTACTTC. Amino acid sequence: CASSPGTEQYF.

The rearrangement uses TRBV5-1 and TRBJ2-3, with 11 bases fitting TRBD2. This CDR3 region has 19 residues. Trimming took 2 bases from V and 0 from J; bases not matched to a gene: 11. Per the germline V gene, CDR1 is SGHRS and CDR2 is YFSETQ. This CDR3 is CASSFPGTSGLLSTDTQYF. The CDR3 nucleotides are TGCGCCAGCAGCTTTCCCGGGACTAGCGGTCTCCTTAGCACAGATACGCAGTATTTT.

The rearrangement links TRBV3-1 to TRBJ2-3, with 10 bases that match TRBD2. In germline, CDR1 is LGHDT, CDR2 YNNKEL (reference sequence). The ends lost 4 bases at V and 2 bases at J; junction bases unmatched: 6. The CDR3 has 16 amino acids. CDR3 bases: TGTGCCAGCAGCCCGGTAGCGGGGGGAACCACAGATACGCAGTATTTT. Encoded protein: CASSPVAGGTTDTQYF.

This clonotype has only a few counts. The chain employs TRBV6-1 and TRBJ2-4; D unresolved. CDR3 length equals 12 residues. V was trimmed by 7 bases and J by 5 bases, leaving 9 bases between them. In germline, CDR1 is MNHNS, CDR2 SASEGT. The CDR3 loop reads CASTTGQNIQYF. The DNA for the CDR3 is TGTGCCAGCACCACGGGCCAAAACATTCAGTACTTC.

The chain couples TRBV20-1 to TRBJ2-5, with D possibly matching TRBD1 (5 bases). V was clipped by 0 bases and J by 5 bases, with 10 bases between them. CDR1 is DFQATT and CDR2 is SNEGSKA in the germline V gene (reference sequence). There are 13 residues in the CDR3. The CDR3 region is CSAREAGRETQYF. DNA for the CDR3: TGCAGTGCTAGAGAGGCAGGGCGGGAGACCCAGTACTTC.

The rearrangement joins TRBV9 to TRBJ1-4, with D tentatively TRBD1 (5 bases). CDR1 is SGDLS, CDR2 YYNGEE, per germline. V was pared by 4 bases and J by 8 bases, with 18 bases between. The CDR3 runs 15 residues. The chain's CDR3 is CASSPQPTGGEKLFF. DNA for the CDR3: TGTGCCAGCAGCCCTCAGCCCACTGGGGGGGAAAAACTGTTTTTT.

This chain joins TRBV18 and TRBJ2-3; D unclear. The V gene's germline CDR1 is KGHSH and CDR2 LQKENI. The CDR3 loop spans 12 amino acids. V was pared by 3 bases and J by 4 bases, with 5 bases between. The CDR3 reads CASSPLSDTQYF. The CDR3 nucleotides are TGTGCCAGCTCACCGCTTTCAGATACGCAGTATTTT.

This chain links TRBV6-2 or TRBV6-3 with TRBJ2-7; no definite D call. From germline, CDR1 is MNHEY and CDR2 SVGEGT. The CDR3 is 15 amino acids. The V and J ends lost 2 bases and 2 bases respectively, with 13 bases between them. Here the CDR3 reads CASSYDLPLAYEQYF. CDR3 in DNA: TGTGCCAGCAGTTACGATCTCCCTCTGGCCTACGAGCAGTACTTC.

This clonotype was seen ten or more times. The chain is built from TRBV3-1 and TRBJ2-7; D is perhaps TRBD1 or TRBD2 (5 bases each). The V end lost 1 base, the J end lost 4 bases, and 11 bases lay between the germline ends. The CDR3 is made up of 14 amino acids. Germline CDR1 and CDR2: LGHDT and YNNKEL (reference sequence). The DNA for the CDR3 is TGTGCCAGCAGCCAAGGCAGAGGGGAATACGAGCAGTACTTC. Translating it yields CASSQGRGEYEQYF.

This clonotype was picked up one time. The V call is TRBV6-1, the J call TRBJ2-3; TRBD2 matches at 7 bases. The V and J ends lost 4 bases and 2 bases, in that order; junction bases with no gene match: 6. Germline V gene data show CDR1 as MNHNS and CDR2 as SASEGT. The CDR3 has 15 residues. The CDR3 region has the DNA TGTGCCAGCAGTGTAGCGGGCCGCTTCACAGATACGCAGTATTTT. Amino acids: CASSVAGRFTDTQYF.

This clonotype appeared once. The chain combines TRBV5-1 with TRBJ2-3; no reliable D call. The length of the CDR3 is 14 residues. V was shortened by 5 bases and J by 6 bases, with 16 bases between the two germline ends. The V gene's germline CDR1 is SGHRS and CDR2 YFSETQ. CDR3 coding DNA: TGCGCCAGCAGGGCCCCCGGGCGCGGTGATACGCAGTATTTT. It is translated as CASRAPGRGDTQYF. Based on the CDR3 plus reference TRBV5-1 and TRBJ2-3, the full variable domain is KAGVTQTPRYLIKTRGQQVTLSCSPISGHRSVSWYQQTPGQGLQFLFEYFSETQRNKGNFPGRFSGRQFSNSRSEMNVSTLELGDSALYLCASRAPGRGDTQYFGPGTRLTVL.

This clonotype was seen once. This could be a read error, since a much larger clone is one nucleotide away. This CDR3 is CSVEANDSYNEQFF. CDR3 coding DNA: TGCAGCGTTGAAGCTAACGACTCCTACAATGAGCAGTTCTTC. The genes are TRBV29-1 and TRBJ2-1; D is undetermined. The germline gives CDR1 SQVTM, CDR2 ANQGSEA. CDR3 length: 14 amino acids. The ends were cut back, 1 base at V and 0 bases at J, with 7 bases in the middle.

The chain has TRBV5-1 and TRBJ2-3, with 8 positions matching TRBD2. The length of the CDR3 is 16 residues. The germline gives CDR1 SGHRS, CDR2 YFSETQ. J lost 0 bases, V lost 4 bases, and 7 bases had no gene match. The CDR3 loop is CASSRRTSMSTDTQYF. As DNA, the CDR3 is TGCGCCAGCAGCAGGCGGACTAGCATGAGCACAGATACGCAGTATTTT.

This clonotype was observed a handful of times. This chain links TRBV11-2 with TRBJ2-3, with 8 bases identical to TRBD2. V lost 6 bases, J lost 2 bases, and 28 bases stayed unmatched. The CDR3 runs to 22 residues. From germline, CDR1 is SGHAT and CDR2 FQNNGV. This CDR3 reads CASSLPGPDSGTFSTHTDTQYF. The CDR3 region has the DNA TGTGCCAGCAGTTTGCCCGGGCCCGATAGCGGGACATTCTCTACCCACACAGATACGCAGTATTTT.

This clonotype was found a few times. The V and J genes are TRBV7-9 and TRBJ2-1; possible D gene TRBD2, 6 bases. The ends were cut back, 2 bases at V and 9 bases at J, with 11 bases in the middle. Germline CDR1 and CDR2: SEHNR and FQNEAQ (reference sequence). This CDR3 has 13 amino acids. The DNA of the CDR3 is TGTGCCAGCAGCTTACCGGCGGAGGGTGAGCAGTTCTTC. Its translation: CASSLPAEGEQFF.

The chain recombines TRBV6-6 with TRBJ1-5; tentative D call: TRBD1 (6 bases). The CDR3 contains 13 residues. V dropped 4 bases and J dropped 5 bases, with 9 bases sitting between them. Germline V gives CDR1 MNHNY, CDR2 SVGAGI (reference sequence). The CDR3 nucleotides are TGTGCCAGCAGTTCGGACAGTGATCAGCCCCAGCATTTT. Translating it yields CASSSDSDQPQHF.

This clonotype was detected once. This chain links TRBV15 with TRBJ2-5; tentatively, D is TRBD1 (6 bases). The CDR3 loop spans 15 amino acids. Trimming pared 3 bases from V and 4 bases from J, leaving 15 bases between. CDR1 and CDR2 from the germline V gene are LNHNV and YYDKDF (reference sequence). CDR3 sequence reads: CATSSRGDSGETQYF. The CDR3 bases are TGTGCCACCAGCAGCAGGGGTGATTCTGGAGAGACCCAGTACTTC.

This clonotype was counted many times. The CDR3 reads CSVDTNRKETQYF. Written as DNA, the CDR3 is TGCAGCGTTGACACCAACAGGAAAGAGACCCAGTACTTC. This sequence joins TRBV29-1 and TRBJ2-5, with a tentative D call TRBD1 (5 bases). The CDR3 contains 13 residues. Germline loops: CDR1 SQVTM, CDR2 ANQGSEA. Trimming removed 3 bases from V and 3 bases from J, with 11 bases in between.

In its sample, this clonotype was seen once. One end of the junction is discordant with germline, which a read error may explain. J is TRBJ2-4 and V is TRBV11-2; D not resolved. The CDR3 consists of 13 residues. Germline V lookup: CDR1 SGHAT, CDR2 FQNNGV. The CDR3: CANSSLRQNIQYF. The DNA for the CDR3 is TGTGCCAACAGCTCCCTACGGCAAAACATTCAGTACTTC.

V gene TRBV20-1 combines with J gene TRBJ1-5, with a possible D match to TRBD1 (6 bases). Between the trimmed V and J ends, which lost 6 bases and 2 bases, there was a span of 17 bases. The CDR3 totals 15 residues. The germline V gene encodes CDR1 DFQATT and CDR2 SNEGSKA (reference sequence). In DNA, the CDR3 is TGCAGTGCGCTCGGACAGCTTTCGGGCAATCAGCCCCAGCATTTT. Translating gives CSALGQLSGNQPQHF.

The chain links TRBV7-2 to TRBJ1-6; 7 nucleotides line up with TRBD1. The germline V gene encodes CDR1 SGHTA and CDR2 FQGNSA. The CDR3 sequence is 15 residues long. V lost 5 bases to trimming and J lost 10 bases; unmatched junction nucleotides: 11. The CDR3: CASSTGVRGSSPLHF. The DNA of the CDR3 is TGTGCCAGCAGCACAGGGGTTAGAGGGAGCTCACCCCTCCACTTT. Together with reference TRBV7-2 and TRBJ1-6, the CDR3 gives the full variable domain: GAGVSQSPSNKVTEKGKDVELRCDPISGHTALYWYRQSLGQGLEFLIYFQGNSAPDKSGLPSDRFSAERTGGSVSTLTIQRTQQEDSAVYLCASSTGVRGSSPLHFGNGTRLTVT.

The chain is built from TRBV3-1 and TRBJ2-7, with D unresolved. TRBJ2-5 explains the end of the DNA better; the J call may be wrong. Germline CDR1 reads LGHDT; CDR2 reads YNNKEL (reference sequence). This CDR3 region has 14 residues. The CDR3 loop reads CASSLTEASKTQYF. CDR3 coding DNA: TGTGCCAGCAGCCTAACTGAGGCGTCGAAGACCCAGTACTTC.

This clonotype was counted only a few times. The chain links TRBV15 to TRBJ2-7; D perhaps matches TRBD2 (6 bases). V lost 0 bases to trimming and J lost 0 bases, with 12 bases between them. The CDR3 runs to 16 residues. Looked up from germline, CDR1 is LNHNV and CDR2 is YYDKDF (reference sequence). CDR3 coding DNA: TGTGCCACCAGCAGAGATCTAGCGTCTAGCTCCTACGAGCAGTACTTC. Amino acid sequence: CATSRDLASSSYEQYF.

The V gene is TRBV29-1, the J gene TRBJ2-3; D is possibly TRBD2 (6 bases). The CDR3 runs to 14 residues. Trimming took off 7 bases at V and 5 bases at J, with 19 bases between the two ends. Germline CDR1 and CDR2: SQVTM and ANQGSEA. CDR3 nucleotides: TGCAGCGCCCCTGGTAGCGGAGGTGGAGATACGCAGTATTTT. This codes for CSAPGSGGGDTQYF.